These 2 T cell receptor beta chains share one sample of origin, sequenced in a study of identical twins (TCRdb year 2016). The protocol used for the library was 5' RACE. Sequencing used an Illumina HiSeq 2000. TCRdb trimmed public reads at Q25 via fastp, called clones via MiXCR and kept in-frame beta chains. Every distinct CDR3 protein forms one entry, paired with its most common genes and DNA. A total of about 240,000 distinct CDR3 sequences appear in this sample, about 10% of them only once. The ten largest clones add up to 9% to 10% of the sample. Sequenced input: memory T cells sorted from blood. Sample cell subset or site, as interpreted from the label and publication: CD45RO+ enriched T cells. These receptors all stem from a man between 50 and 59 years old in good health.

This clonotype was seen ten or more times. The chain has TRBV20-1 and TRBJ2-2, with 11 bases lining up with TRBD1. CDR3 length: 15 amino acids. Trimming cost V 0 bases and J 6 bases; bases outside gene matches: 3. The V gene's germline CDR1 is DFQATT and CDR2 SNEGSKA (reference sequence). The DNA of the CDR3 is TGCAGTGCTAGAGATTTGGGACAGGGGGCCGGGGAGCTGTTTTTT. Amino acid sequence: CSARDLGQGAGELFF.

V gene TRBV11-1 combines with J gene TRBJ1-5; the D gene is possibly TRBD1 (6 bases). The CDR3 extends over 14 amino acids. Trimming stripped 5 bases from V and 4 bases from J, with 12 bases between. CDR1 is SGHAT, CDR2 FQDESV, per germline (reference sequence). In nucleotides, the CDR3 is TGTGCCAGCAGCCCAGGAGGGGGAAATCAGCCCCAGCATTTT. Translating gives CASSPGGGNQPQHF.